This T cell receptor (beta chain) comes out of a study of T cell responses to AZD1222 COVID-19 vaccine. At the level of the study: Analysis merged second doses at about 4 or about 12 weeks.

TCRdb's copy holds only in-frame clones and misses some; the assay was immunoSEQ multiplex PCR. The sample lists 100,000 to 140,000 clones, roughly nine tenths occurring once. The CDR3 loop spans 13 amino acids. Germline V gene sequence: CDR1 MNHEY, CDR2 SMNVEV (reference sequence). V was shortened by 5 bases and J by 4 bases, with 10 bases between the two germline ends. The source is an adult in good health. Source: peripheral blood, taken on day 0 of AZD1222 vaccination. The rearrangement links TRBV27 to TRBJ2-3, with a possible D match to TRBD2 (6 bases). CDR3 loop: CASSRRESDTQYF. DNA of the CDR3: TGTGCCAGCAGTAGGAGGGAATCAGATACGCAGTATTTT.